Listed here are 26 T cell receptor beta chains from one sample, sequenced in a study of cytomegalovirus exposure and HLA in healthy donors. The PCR was carried out with 60 Vbeta primers and 13 Jbeta primers. TCRdb's table, derived via immunoSEQ multiplex PCR, lists solely in-frame clones and lacks some. This listing includes some 200,000 clones. The source material was PBMCs. These receptors were collected from a man aged 25 to 40 in good health and CMV-seronegative.

The rearrangement links TRBV11-3 to TRBJ2-3; 12 nucleotides match TRBD2. This CDR3 is built from 15 residues. Trimming removed 4 bases from V and 5 bases from J; junction bases left unmatched: 4. Per the germline V gene, CDR1 is SGHNT and CDR2 is YENEEA. As DNA, the CDR3 is TGTGCCAGCAGCTCCGGACTAGCGGGGATAGATACGCAGTATTTT. Its translation: CASSSGLAGIDTQYF.

CDR3 in amino acids: CASSVNLGTPQDIQYF. Written as DNA, the CDR3 is TGTGCCAGCAGCGTAAATCTCGGGACTCCCCAGGACATTCAGTACTTC. The chain recombines TRBV27 with TRBJ2-4; D may be TRBD2 (6 bases). CDR1 and CDR2 (germline): MNHEY, SMNVEV (reference sequence). V was shortened by 6 bases and J by 8 bases, with 23 bases between the two germline ends. The length of the CDR3 is 16 residues.

The rearrangement uses TRBV7-9 and TRBJ2-7; TRBD2 aligns across 11 bases. The trim removed 4 bases at V and 3 bases at J, leaving 2 bases unmatched. The CDR3 totals 14 residues. The germline CDR1 and CDR2 sequences are SEHNR and FQNEAQ (reference sequence). The CDR3 is CASSSGLAVYEQYF. Written as DNA, the CDR3 is TGTGCCAGCAGCTCGGGACTAGCGGTCTACGAGCAGTACTTC.

J is TRBJ1-3 and V is TRBV18, with D possibly matching TRBD1 (5 bases). The V gene's germline CDR1 is KGHSH and CDR2 LQKENI. Trimming removed 5 bases from V and 2 bases from J, with 13 bases in between. The CDR3 spans 15 residues. The CDR3 DNA reads TGTGCCAGCTCAAAAGGGCAGGGTACTGGAAACACCATATATTTT. Translation: CASSKGQGTGNTIYF.

The CDR3 DNA is TGTGCCAGCAGTCTCGACTCCGGGACAGGGGTACCCCCTCAGCCCCAGCATTTT. Encoded protein: CASSLDSGTGVPPQPQHF. The rearrangement links TRBV28 to TRBJ1-5; 10 bases align to TRBD1. The CDR3 loop spans 18 amino acids. Germline V gene data show CDR1 as MDHEN and CDR2 as SYDVKM. J was trimmed by 6 bases and V by 5 bases; bases with no gene match: 16.

The genes are TRBV7-2 and TRBJ2-7; possible D gene TRBD2, 6 bases. The CDR3 totals 13 residues. V was cut by 8 bases and J by 3 bases, with 14 bases left in between. Germline CDR1 SGHTA, CDR2 FQGNSA. CDR3: CASSAGGLYEQYF. The CDR3 region has the DNA TGTGCCAGCTCCGCCGGGGGACTCTACGAGCAGTACTTC.

This rearrangement joins TRBV19 to TRBJ2-7, with 9 nucleotides matching TRBD1. The V segment lost 4 bases and the J segment 4 bases; nucleotides outside the gene matches: 5. Germline CDR1 and CDR2: LNHDA and SQIVND (reference sequence). CDR3 size: 14 residues. CDR3 sequence reads: CASSTGTGRYEQYF. DNA of the CDR3: TGTGCCAGTAGTACCGGGACAGGGCGGTACGAGCAGTACTTC.

V and J are TRBV9 and TRBJ1-5; no firm D call. This CDR3 spans 15 amino acids. CDR1 is SGDLS, CDR2 YYNGEE, per germline. Trimming stripped 0 bases from V and 2 bases from J, with 9 bases between. CDR3 loop: CASSVGGYGNQPQHF. Here the CDR3 DNA reads TGTGCCAGCAGCGTAGGAGGCTATGGCAATCAGCCCCAGCATTTT.

This chain uses TRBV19 with TRBJ2-2; 9 bases match TRBD2. This CDR3 is 15 amino acids long. Germline V gene lookup returns CDR1 LNHDA and CDR2 SQIVND (reference sequence). V shed 7 bases and J 1 base; nucleotides not matched to a gene: 4. CDR3 protein: CASNIAGVNTGELFF. The CDR3 bases are TGTGCCAGTAACATAGCGGGGGTGAACACCGGGGAGCTGTTTTTT.

The V and J genes are TRBV11-3 and TRBJ1-6, with TRBD1 matching over 9 bases. The CDR3 extends over 16 amino acids. Germline trimming cut 5 bases from V and 2 bases from J; bases unmatched to any gene: 4. The germline gives CDR1 SGHNT, CDR2 YENEEA. The CDR3 loop reads CASSPTGGTYNSPLHF. CDR3 in DNA: TGTGCCAGCAGCCCGACAGGGGGTACCTATAATTCACCCCTCCACTTT.

The V call is TRBV27, the J call TRBJ1-2; tentative D call: TRBD1 (6 bases). Germline V gene lookup returns CDR1 MNHEY and CDR2 SMNVEV (reference sequence). V was pared by 2 bases and J by 4 bases, with 14 bases between. This CDR3 is 15 amino acids long. The CDR3 DNA follows: TGTGCCAGCAGTTTAGACCACAGGGTCTCCTATGGCTACACCTTC. This translates into CASSLDHRVSYGYTF.

The rearrangement links TRBV11-3 to TRBJ1-1; D gene unclear. CDR3 length equals 15 residues. Germline CDR1 is SGHNT and CDR2 is YENEEA. Between the trimmed V and J ends, which lost 5 bases and 0 bases, there was a span of 13 bases. Here the CDR3 DNA reads TGTGCCAGCAGCACCGGACTGATGATGAACACTGAAGCTTTCTTT. The encoded protein is CASSTGLMMNTEAFF.

This chain joins TRBV5-4 and TRBJ1-4; 7 nucleotides align to TRBD1. In germline, CDR1 is SGHNT, CDR2 YYREEE (reference sequence). V shed 0 bases, J shed 4 bases, and the junction held 9 bases outside the gene matches. The CDR3 totals 17 residues. The CDR3 DNA follows: TGTGCCAGCAGCTTGGAACCAACAGGGGTCAATAATGAAAAACTGTTTTTT. Protein: CASSLEPTGVNNEKLFF.

The chain uses TRBV7-2 and TRBJ1-5; TRBD1 is a possible D gene (6 bases). V was clipped by 6 bases and J by 0 bases, with 18 bases between them. From germline, CDR1 is SGHTA and CDR2 FQGNSA. The CDR3 contains 17 residues. DNA of the CDR3: TGTGCCAGCAGTCAAGGGACGGGACACCTTAGCAATCAGCCCCAGCATTTT. Translating gives CASSQGTGHLSNQPQHF.

This rearrangement joins TRBV7-8 to TRBJ1-2; TRBD1 agrees at 7 bases. The V gene end was trimmed by 5 bases and the J gene end by 7 bases; junction bases not matched to a gene: 10. Germline CDR1 is SGHVS and CDR2 is FQNEAQ. CDR3 length: 14 amino acids. CDR3 residues: CASSARQGLSGYTF. The DNA of the CDR3 is TGTGCCAGCAGCGCGCGACAGGGTTTGAGTGGCTACACCTTC.

The chain uses TRBV7-9 and TRBJ2-7; the match to TRBD2 covers 11 bases. This CDR3 has 16 amino acids. Germline trimming cut 4 bases from V and 6 bases from J; bases unmatched to any gene: 11. Per germline, CDR1 SEHNR and CDR2 FQNEAQ (reference sequence). This chain's CDR3 is CASSSPGLAALGEQYF. For the CDR3, the DNA is TGTGCCAGCAGCTCTCCGGGACTAGCGGCTTTGGGCGAGCAGTACTTC.

The rearrangement joins TRBV5-1 to TRBJ2-5; weak D call: TRBD1 (5 bases). The germline V and J ends were trimmed by 0 bases and 1 base, with 10 bases remaining between them. The CDR3 extends over 15 amino acids. The germline gives CDR1 SGHRS, CDR2 YFSETQ. The CDR3 loop reads CASSLGTRVQETQYF. The CDR3 coding sequence is TGCGCCAGCAGCTTGGGGACAAGAGTCCAAGAGACCCAGTACTTC.

The chain is built from TRBV5-1 and TRBJ2-1; 9 nucleotides agree with TRBD2. The CDR3 loop spans 16 amino acids. Germline CDR1 SGHRS, CDR2 YFSETQ. With V trimmed by 1 base and J by 4 bases, 6 bases remained unmatched. The CDR3 is CASSLPSGGKYNEQFF. In nucleotides, the CDR3 is TGCGCCAGCAGCTTGCCGAGCGGGGGGAAGTACAATGAGCAGTTCTTC.

The chain links TRBV19 to TRBJ2-5; a weak D match, TRBD2 (5 bases). V was trimmed by 5 bases and J by 4 bases, leaving 14 bases between them. The CDR3 extends over 14 amino acids. The V gene's germline CDR1 is LNHDA and CDR2 SQIVND (reference sequence). The chain's CDR3 is CASSWRAQGETQYF. The CDR3, as DNA: TGTGCCAGTAGTTGGCGGGCGCAAGGAGAGACCCAGTACTTC.

J is TRBJ2-1 and V is TRBV9; possible D gene TRBD1, 5 bases. The CDR3 is made up of 17 amino acids. Germline assignment: CDR1 SGDLS and CDR2 YYNGEE. Between the trimmed V and J ends, which lost 3 bases and 2 bases, there was a span of 18 bases. The CDR3 loop reads CASSETYSGFPYNEQFF. The CDR3 nucleotides read TGTGCCAGCAGCGAGACCTACTCAGGGTTCCCCTACAATGAGCAGTTCTTC.

The chain combines TRBV2 with TRBJ2-1, with 11 bases fitting TRBD2. Germline values: CDR1 SNHLY, CDR2 FYNNEI. The CDR3 contains 14 residues. V gave up 11 bases and J gave up 4 bases; unmatched junction bases: 7. CDR3 sequence: CAGSGRADYNEQFF. The DNA of the CDR3 is TGTGCCGGTAGCGGGAGGGCTGATTACAATGAGCAGTTCTTC.

This rearrangement joins TRBV28 to TRBJ2-5; weak D call: TRBD2 (6 bases). CDR3 length: 17 amino acids. The V gene's germline CDR1 is MDHEN and CDR2 SYDVKM. Trimming left V 6 bases short and J 5 bases short, with 25 bases between. The CDR3 is CASSTPLIRDSAETQYF. The CDR3 DNA reads as TGTGCCAGCAGCACCCCTCTTATTAGGGACTCCGCTGAGACCCAGTACTTC.

V gene TRBV27 combines with J gene TRBJ2-3; D remains ambiguous. Trimming cost V 1 base and J 6 bases, with 5 bases left between them. The germline V gene has CDR1 MNHEY and CDR2 SMNVEV (reference sequence). The CDR3 has 12 residues. This chain's CDR3 is CASSLYGDTQYF. In nucleotides, the CDR3 is TGTGCCAGCAGTTTATACGGGGATACGCAGTATTTT.

A remark on this clone: At one boundary the junction diverges from the germline segment, which might be a read error. This chain connects TRBV10-3 to TRBJ2-1; D is perhaps TRBD2 (6 bases). Germline V lookup: CDR1 ENHRY, CDR2 SYGVKD. CDR3 length: 18 residues. The CDR3, as DNA: TGTGCCATCAGTGAGCCAGAGATAGCGGACCTCTCCTACAGTGAGCAGTTCTTC. It codes for CAISEPEIADLSYSEQFF.

The chain joins TRBV15 to TRBJ2-7; TRBD1 agrees at 10 bases. The CDR3 loop spans 16 amino acids. J lost 6 bases, V lost 7 bases, and 15 bases had no gene match. CDR1 and CDR2 (germline): LNHNV, YYDKDF (reference sequence). CDR3 loop: CATTAEDRDRGVEQYF. Written as DNA, the CDR3 is TGTGCCACCACCGCGGAAGACCGGGACAGGGGAGTCGAGCAGTACTTC. The full variable domain, rest sourced from reference TRBV15 and TRBJ2-7, is DAMVIQNPRYQVTQFGKPVTLSCSQTLNHNVMYWYQQKSSQAPKLLFHYYDKDFNNEADTPDNFQSRRPNTSFCFLDIRSPGLGDTAMYLCATTAEDRDRGVEQYFGPGTRLTVT.

This chain links TRBV5-4 with TRBJ2-5; 9 nucleotides match TRBD2. With the DNA end fitting TRBJ2-7 better, the J assignment may be wrong. The CDR3 sequence is 12 residues long. Germline values: CDR1 SGHNT, CDR2 YYREEE (reference sequence). CDR3 nucleotide sequence: TGTGCCAGCACTAGCGGGACCTACGAGCAGTACTTC. Its translation: CASTSGTYEQYF.